The 31 T cell receptor beta chains given below trace back to one sample, sequenced in a study of blood T cell repertoires in COVID-19. Clones were read by immunoSEQ multiplex PCR, and TCRdb kept only the in-frame ones, dropping some. Here the sample spans fewer than 300,000 clones, over 70% being singletons. The sequenced material came from peripheral blood. All receptors derive from a human donor in a cohort sampled during active COVID-19.

The V call is TRBV5-1, the J call TRBJ2-5; D possibly corresponds to TRBD1 (6 bases). V lost 0 bases and J 5 bases, leaving 14 bases between the germline ends. This CDR3 is 15 amino acids long. CDR1 is SGHRS, CDR2 YFSETQ, per germline. The CDR3 reads CASSLEARGWETQYF. CDR3 DNA sequence: TGCGCCAGCAGCTTGGAAGCCAGGGGATGGGAGACCCAGTACTTC.

The chain carries TRBV2 and TRBJ2-5; D may be TRBD2 (5 bases). The V end was cut by 7 bases, the J end by 1 base, with 19 bases between. The CDR3 sequence is 16 residues long. Germline V gene data show CDR1 as SNHLY and CDR2 as FYNNEI. CDR3 residues: CASTTRSGESQETQYF. CDR3 nucleotides: TGTGCCAGCACTACCCGAAGCGGAGAGAGCCAAGAGACCCAGTACTTC.

With respect to this clone: Other DNA sequences of this sample code for an identical CDR3. V and J are TRBV24-1 and TRBJ1-2; tentative D call: TRBD1 (6 bases). The CDR3 sequence is 14 residues long. The germline V gene encodes CDR1 KGHDR and CDR2 SFDVKD. V lost 2 bases and J 2 bases, leaving 8 bases between the germline ends. CDR3 in DNA: TGTGCCACCAGTGATTCAACAGGGAACTATGGCTACACCTTC. This sequence encodes CATSDSTGNYGYTF.

The chain employs TRBV6-2 or TRBV6-3 and TRBJ1-1; D may be TRBD1 (5 bases). The V end lost 2 bases, the J end lost 0 bases, and 19 bases lay between the germline ends. The germline gives CDR1 MNHEY, CDR2 SVGEGT. This CDR3 has 18 amino acids. The CDR3 sequence: CASSYPPGGGGLNTEAFF. CDR3 bases: TGTGCCAGCAGTTACCCCCCTGGGGGGGGAGGGTTGAACACTGAAGCTTTCTTT.

In this sample, this clone turned up a few times. The rearrangement links TRBV7-2 to TRBJ2-3; maybe TRBD2 (5 bases). V was cut by 5 bases and J by 6 bases, with 15 bases left in between. The CDR3 loop spans 14 amino acids. Germline V gene data show CDR1 as SGHTA and CDR2 as FQGNSA. The CDR3 coding sequence is TGTGCCAGCAGCACGGACTCTAGTCGGGATACGCAGTATTTT. This sequence encodes CASSTDSSRDTQYF.

The chain carries TRBV10-3 and TRBJ2-6, with a possible D match to TRBD2 (6 bases). CDR3 length: 15 residues. V lost 10 bases and J 0 bases, leaving 13 bases between the germline ends. CDR1 and CDR2 (germline): ENHRY, SYGVKD. The CDR3 region has the DNA TGTGCCACGGGGGTTGCCAACTCTGGGGCCAACGTCCTGACTTTC. Its translation: CATGVANSGANVLTF.

The sample holds a few counts of this clone. CDR3 DNA: TGTGCCAGCAGTTACCCGGGACTAACCTACGAGCAGTACTTC. Protein sequence: CASSYPGLTYEQYF. The chain carries TRBV6-2 or TRBV6-3 and TRBJ2-7; the match to TRBD2 covers 7 bases. The J segment lost 2 bases and the V segment lost 2 bases, leaving 3 bases of the junction unmatched. CDR1 is MNHEY and CDR2 is SVGEGT in the germline V gene. There are 14 residues in the CDR3.

The chain is built from TRBV7-9 and TRBJ1-2; weak D call: TRBD1 (6 bases). This CDR3 is built from 13 residues. Germline V gives CDR1 SEHNR, CDR2 FQNEAQ (reference sequence). Trimming shortened V by 1 base and J by 6 bases, and 9 bases separated the two germline ends. This CDR3 reads CASSLGQVDGYTF. In nucleotides, the CDR3 is TGTGCCAGCAGCTTAGGACAGGTAGATGGCTACACCTTC. Filled out from reference TRBV7-9 and TRBJ1-2, the complete variable domain reads DTGVSQNPRHKITKRGQNVTFRCDPISEHNRLYWYRQTLGQGPEFLTYFQNEAQLEKSRLLSDRFSAERPKGSFSTLEIQRTEQGDSAMYLCASSLGQVDGYTFGSGTRLTVV.

This chain joins TRBV28 and TRBJ2-1; the D is unclear. Germline CDR1 and CDR2: MDHEN and SYDVKM. The CDR3 has 13 amino acids. V was cut by 11 bases and J by 3 bases, with 14 bases left in between. Here the CDR3 DNA reads TGTGCCGTAGGTACGGCGGACTACAATGAGCAGTTCTTC. Encoded protein: CAVGTADYNEQFF. The full variable domain, in which reference TRBV28 and TRBJ2-1 provide the parts outside the CDR3, is DVKVTQSSRYLVKRTGEKVFLECVQDMDHENMFWYRQDPGLGLRLIYFSYDVKMKEKGDIPEGYSVSREKKERFSLILESASTNQTSMYLCAVGTADYNEQFFGPGTRLTVL.

V is TRBV14 and J is TRBJ2-3; 8 nucleotides align to TRBD2. Germline CDR1 reads SGHDN; CDR2 reads FVKESK. Trimming cost V 2 bases and J 3 bases; bases outside gene matches: 7. The CDR3 sequence is 16 residues long. The CDR3 sequence is CASSQYREGPTDTQYF. The CDR3 bases are TGTGCCAGCAGCCAATACCGGGAGGGACCAACAGATACGCAGTATTTT.

J is TRBJ2-7 and V is TRBV25-1, with 12 bases aligning to TRBD2. The CDR3 sequence is 16 residues long. Germline loops: CDR1 MGHDK, CDR2 SYGVNS. V was clipped by 3 bases and J by 4 bases; unmatched bases: 7. CDR3 loop: CASSDWTSGNIYEQYF. The DNA of the CDR3 is TGTGCCAGCAGTGACTGGACTAGCGGGAATATATACGAGCAGTACTTC.

The rearrangement links TRBV6-4 to TRBJ2-1, with TRBD2 identical over 9 bases. After removal of 1 base from V and 7 bases from J, the junction contained 5 bases not matched to a gene. The CDR3 has 15 amino acids. Germline lookup yields CDR1 MRHNA and CDR2 SNTAGT. Written as DNA, the CDR3 is TGTGCCAGCAGTGACTACGGCGGGAGGGCGAATGAGCAGTTCTTC. Amino acids: CASSDYGGRANEQFF.

The gene calls are TRBV2 and TRBJ2-3; the match to TRBD1 covers 10 bases. The trim removed 9 bases at V and 2 bases at J, leaving 5 bases unmatched. This CDR3 has 14 amino acids. CDR1 and CDR2 (germline): SNHLY, FYNNEI. CDR3 protein: CASWDRGFTDTQYF. As DNA, the CDR3 is TGTGCCAGTTGGGACAGGGGATTCACAGATACGCAGTATTTT.

This clone was counted once. The chain has TRBV6-5 and TRBJ2-2; no reliable D call. CDR3 length equals 15 residues. V gave up 2 bases and J gave up 4 bases, with 11 bases separating them. CDR1 and CDR2 from the germline V gene are MNHEY and SVGAGI. The CDR3 here is CASSYGTRGTGELFF. The CDR3 coding sequence is TGTGCCAGCAGTTACGGAACTCGAGGCACCGGGGAGCTGTTTTTT.

The rearrangement links TRBV29-1 to TRBJ2-3, with D possibly matching TRBD2 (5 bases). Germline-derived CDR1 and CDR2 are SQVTM and ANQGSEA. V lost 4 bases to trimming and J lost 4 bases, with 15 bases between them. The CDR3 runs to 14 residues. As DNA, the CDR3 is TGCAGCGTTGGGCCTAGTCGAGGGCCAGATACGCAGTATTTT. Protein product: CSVGPSRGPDTQYF.

The CDR3 DNA follows: TGTGCCAGCAGTTATGGGCATAGCTACGAGCAGTACTTC. It codes for CASSYGHSYEQYF. V and J are TRBV6-6 and TRBJ2-7; the D is unclear. The V end lost 3 bases, the J end lost 3 bases, and 9 bases lay between the germline ends. The CDR3 has 13 amino acids. Germline lookup yields CDR1 MNHNY and CDR2 SVGAGI (reference sequence).

This chain joins TRBV5-5 and TRBJ2-7; TRBD1 agrees at 9 bases. CDR1 is SGHKS, CDR2 YYEKEE, per germline (reference sequence). V dropped 4 bases and J dropped 1; count of bases not matched to a gene: 6. The CDR3 is 15 residues long. The CDR3 bases are TGTGCCAGCAGCGCCTCCGGGACAGGGTCCTACGAGCAGTACTTC. Protein product: CASSASGTGSYEQYF.

This chain uses TRBV5-1 with TRBJ2-7; 14 bases line up with TRBD2. V shed 5 bases, J shed 5 bases, and the junction held 6 bases outside the gene matches. The germline V gene has CDR1 SGHRS and CDR2 YFSETQ. There are 15 residues in the CDR3. The CDR3 loop is CASRYGLAGGDEQYF. The CDR3 nucleotides read TGCGCCAGCAGATACGGACTAGCGGGGGGTGACGAGCAGTACTTC.

The V call is TRBV2, the J call TRBJ2-7; the D is unclear. The CDR3 is 13 amino acids. Germline-derived CDR1 and CDR2 are SNHLY and FYNNEI. The V gene lost 1 base and the J gene lost 4 bases, with 8 bases spanning the gap. Here the CDR3 DNA reads TGTGCCAGCAGTGAAGTGTCAGAATACGAGCAGTACTTC. This codes for CASSEVSEYEQYF. Full variable domain (outside the CDR3, taken from reference TRBV2 and TRBJ2-7): EPEVTQTPSHQVTQMGQEVILRCVPISNHLYFYWYRQILGQKVEFLVSFYNNEISEKSEIFDDQFSVERPDGSNFTLKIRSTKLEDSAMYFCASSEVSEYEQYFGPGTRLTVT.

The chain carries TRBV6-6 and TRBJ1-5; D is undetermined. Trimming cost V 6 bases and J 4 bases, with 7 bases left between them. This CDR3 is built from 12 residues. In germline, CDR1 is MNHNY, CDR2 SVGAGI (reference sequence). CDR3 in DNA: TGTGCCAGCAGCCGACCGAATCAGCCCCAGCATTTT. Encoded protein: CASSRPNQPQHF.

The chain uses TRBV29-1 and TRBJ2-3; weak D call: TRBD1 (6 bases). The CDR3 covers 12 residues. The germline CDR1 and CDR2 sequences are SQVTM and ANQGSEA. V lost 8 bases and J lost 5, with 14 bases in between. In DNA form, the CDR3 reads TGCAGCAGCACAGGGCCGGGAGATACGCAGTATTTT. Translated, it gives CSSTGPGDTQYF.

This chain uses TRBV5-1 with TRBJ1-1; D remains unclear. The germline V and J ends were trimmed by 4 bases and 10 bases, with 17 bases remaining between them. CDR1 and CDR2 from the germline V gene are SGHRS and YFSETQ. CDR3 length equals 13 residues. CDR3 residues: CASSLVGGGRAFF. For the CDR3, the DNA is TGCGCCAGCAGCCTGGTGGGTGGAGGGAGAGCTTTCTTT. Combining the CDR3 with reference TRBV5-1 and TRBJ1-1 gives the whole variable domain KAGVTQTPRYLIKTRGQQVTLSCSPISGHRSVSWYQQTPGQGLQFLFEYFSETQRNKGNFPGRFSGRQFSNSRSEMNVSTLELGDSALYLCASSLVGGGRAFFGQGTRLTVV.

The CDR3 reads CASSLQGTGGYTF. The CDR3, as DNA: TGTGCCAGCAGCTTGCAGGGGACGGGTGGCTACACCTTC. The chain combines TRBV5-6 with TRBJ1-2; the D gene is possibly TRBD1 (6 bases). This CDR3 has 13 residues. Trimming removed 1 base at V and 7 bases at J, with 11 bases between. Looked up from germline, CDR1 is SGHDT and CDR2 is YYEEEE.

V and J are TRBV5-5 and TRBJ1-1, with D perhaps matching TRBD1 (6 bases). CDR1 is SGHKS, CDR2 YYEKEE, per germline (reference sequence). V shed 2 bases and J shed 0 bases, with 11 bases lying between them. The CDR3 is made up of 15 amino acids. The CDR3 protein is CASSFLDRLNTEAFF. The CDR3 coding sequence is TGTGCCAGCAGCTTTCTGGACAGATTGAACACTGAAGCTTTCTTT.

The J gene is TRBJ2-1, the V gene TRBV29-1; TRBD1 aligns across 8 bases. Germline V gives CDR1 SQVTM, CDR2 ANQGSEA. After removal of 6 bases from V and 7 bases from J, the junction contained 2 bases not matched to a gene. The CDR3 is made up of 11 amino acids. The CDR3 bases are TGCAGCGTAGGACAGGGAAATGAGCAGTTCTTC. Its protein product is CSVGQGNEQFF.

This clone has just one count. The V and J genes are TRBV18 and TRBJ2-2, with 12 bases that match TRBD2. The CDR3 loop spans 16 amino acids. The V segment lost 3 bases and the J segment 4 bases; nucleotides outside the gene matches: 3. The germline gives CDR1 KGHSH, CDR2 LQKENI. The CDR3 DNA reads as TGTGCCAGCTCACCGCGGACTAGCGGGATCACCGGGGAGCTGTTTTTT. It yields the protein CASSPRTSGITGELFF.

This clone was seen only once. The rearrangement uses TRBV7-2 and TRBJ1-4; no definite D call. Germline assignment: CDR1 SGHTA and CDR2 FQGNSA. V lost 5 bases, J lost 0 bases, and 22 bases lay in between. This CDR3 is 19 amino acids long. The CDR3 protein is CASSPKALRGFATNEKLFF. The CDR3 DNA reads as TGTGCCAGCAGCCCCAAGGCCCTGCGCGGGTTTGCAACTAATGAAAAACTGTTTTTT.

The chain links TRBV7-9 to TRBJ2-7, with 8 bases identical to TRBD2. Germline V gene lookup returns CDR1 SEHNR and CDR2 FQNEAQ (reference sequence). V gave up 4 bases and J gave up 1 base; unmatched junction bases: 9. The CDR3 is 16 amino acids. The CDR3 DNA reads as TGTGCCAGCAGCTCAGAGAGCGGGGGCCCTTCCTACGAGCAGTACTTC. Translating gives CASSSESGGPSYEQYF.

The CDR3 is CASSQDNARETQYF. The CDR3 bases are TGCGCCAGCAGCCAGGACAACGCCCGGGAGACCCAGTACTTC. The chain uses TRBV4-1 and TRBJ2-5; D might be TRBD1 (5 bases). Deletions cut 3 bases from V and 5 bases from J, with 13 bases between. The CDR3 length is 14 residues. Germline V gene sequence: CDR1 MGHRA, CDR2 YSYEKL.

This sequence joins TRBV5-1 and TRBJ1-1; the D gene is possibly TRBD1 (6 bases). The V end was cut by 5 bases, the J end by 7 bases, with 15 bases between. CDR1 is SGHRS and CDR2 is YFSETQ in the germline V gene. This CDR3 has 13 amino acids. CDR3 region: CASRMSRGLEAFF. In DNA, the CDR3 is TGCGCCAGCAGGATGTCCAGGGGCCTTGAAGCTTTCTTT.

The chain has TRBV28 and TRBJ1-4; TRBD1 matches at 9 bases. The CDR3 contains 15 residues. Germline lookup yields CDR1 MDHEN and CDR2 SYDVKM. V shed 4 bases, J shed 3 bases, and the junction held 3 bases outside the gene matches. The CDR3 region has the DNA TGTGCCAGCAGTTGGACAGGGGCGGCTAATGAAAAACTGTTTTTT. Translating it yields CASSWTGAANEKLFF.